This passage covers 27 T cell receptor beta chains from one sample sequenced in a study of OX40 agonist ivuxolimab in advanced cancers. Sequencing used immunoSEQ multiplex PCR; TCRdb keeps in-frame clones, though not all of them. The repertoire has about 80,000 clones, around 86% of them found once; the top ten carry around 2%. Sequenced here: CD4+ or CD8+ T cells sorted from blood, sampled in a trial of the OX40 agonist ivuxolimab. The source of these receptors is an adult with an advanced solid tumor such as melanoma, head and neck, liver or kidney cancer.

The V and J genes are TRBV30 and TRBJ1-5, with a tentative D call TRBD1 (5 bases). The CDR3 covers 14 residues. Germline assignment: CDR1 GTSNPN and CDR2 SVGIG (reference sequence). Trimming cost V 1 base and J 6 bases, with 13 bases left between them. The CDR3 DNA reads as TGTGCCTGGAGTGAGAACCAGGGAGGTCAGCCCCAGCATTTT. Amino acid sequence: CAWSENQGGQPQHF.

The gene calls are TRBV6-1 and TRBJ1-1; possibly TRBD1 for D (6 bases). Trimming stripped 4 bases from V and 0 bases from J, with 9 bases between. The CDR3 runs 14 residues. Germline lookup yields CDR1 MNHNS and CDR2 SASEGT. The CDR3, as DNA: TGTGCCAGCAGTGTTGGACAGTTGAACACTGAAGCTTTCTTT. It specifies CASSVGQLNTEAFF.

J is TRBJ1-1 and V is TRBV29-1, with D possibly TRBD1 on 6 matching bases. The CDR3 has 16 amino acids. In germline, CDR1 is SQVTM, CDR2 ANQGSEA. The ends were cut back, 5 bases at V and 4 bases at J, with 23 bases in the middle. CDR3 bases: TGCAGCGTTCCCGGGACACTCAAGGGGAAGAGCACTGAAGCTTTCTTT. It translates to CSVPGTLKGKSTEAFF.

The rearrangement links TRBV10-1 to TRBJ1-1; D is unresolved. Trimming cost V 0 bases and J 1 base, with 9 bases left between them. This CDR3 comprises 15 residues. Germline-derived CDR1 and CDR2 are WNHNN and SYGVQD (reference sequence). The CDR3 nucleotides are TGCGCCAGCAGTGAGTCAAAGGAAGCGAACACTGAAGCTTTCTTT. It specifies CASSESKEANTEAFF.

The gene calls are TRBV5-1 and TRBJ2-7; TRBD1 might be the D (6 bases). Germline loops: CDR1 SGHRS, CDR2 YFSETQ. Trimming pared 4 bases from V and 6 bases from J, leaving 17 bases between. The CDR3 is 14 residues long. The CDR3 is CASSPDSLRGEQYF. The CDR3 DNA is TGCGCCAGCAGCCCGGACAGCCTCCGGGGCGAGCAGTACTTC.

This chain joins TRBV4-3 and TRBJ1-4; D might be TRBD1 (5 bases). This CDR3 is 18 amino acids long. The ends were cut back, 1 base at V and 11 bases at J, with 26 bases in the middle. Germline loops: CDR1 LGHNA, CDR2 YSLEER. CDR3 loop: CASSQGTKVGRDHAKLFF. The CDR3 coding sequence is TGCGCCAGCAGCCAAGGAACAAAGGTGGGCAGGGACCATGCGAAACTGTTTTTT.

This clone is labeled medium-sized. The chain combines TRBV5-4 with TRBJ1-2; D is perhaps TRBD1 (6 bases). The V end lost 7 bases, the J end lost 5 bases, and 15 bases lay between the germline ends. Germline lookup yields CDR1 SGHNT and CDR2 YYREEE (reference sequence). The CDR3 contains 13 residues. Written as DNA, the CDR3 is TGTGCCAGCGGCACAGGGTCACGTTATGGCTACACCTTC. It yields the protein CASGTGSRYGYTF. The complete variable domain, with remaining parts taken from reference TRBV5-4 and TRBJ1-2, reads ETGVTQSPTHLIKTRGQQVTLRCSSQSGHNTVSWYQQALGQGPQFIFQYYREEENGRGNFPPRFSGLQFPNYSSELNVNALELDDSALYLCASGTGSRYGYTFGSGTRLTVV.

The V gene is TRBV6-1, the J gene TRBJ1-2; the match to TRBD1 covers 8 bases. V dropped 4 bases and J dropped 8; count of bases not matched to a gene: 6. The CDR3 has 13 amino acids. Germline lookup yields CDR1 MNHNS and CDR2 SASEGT. This chain's CDR3 is CASSGQGYGGYTF. CDR3 sequence (DNA): TGTGCCAGCAGTGGACAGGGGTATGGAGGCTACACCTTC.

The chain joins TRBV5-1 to TRBJ1-5; a weak D match, TRBD1 (5 bases). The CDR3 runs to 15 residues. V lost 4 bases and J lost 2, with 13 bases in between. The germline V gene encodes CDR1 SGHRS and CDR2 YFSETQ. CDR3: CASSPTGTGNQPQHF. The CDR3, as DNA: TGCGCCAGCAGCCCGACCGGGACGGGCAATCAGCCCCAGCATTTT.

CDR3 in DNA: TGTGCCAGCAGCTTAGATTTGGTGAACACTGAAGCTTTCTTT. Its translation is CASSLDLVNTEAFF. The gene calls are TRBV7-6 and TRBJ1-1; D uncertain. Trimming removed 1 base from V and 0 bases from J, with 6 bases in between. The CDR3 covers 14 residues. Germline V lookup: CDR1 SGHVS, CDR2 FNYEAQ.

The gene calls are TRBV12-2 and TRBJ2-1; whether TRBD2, the table's D call, matches the DNA was not checked. TRBV12-2 is tagged as a pseudogene. CDR3 length equals 16 residues. DNA for the CDR3: TGTGCAAGTCGCTCCCGGACTAGCCAAGCCTACAATGAGCAGTTCTTC. It codes for CASRSRTSQAYNEQFF.

The rearrangement uses TRBV7-2 and TRBJ2-7; no clear D gene. The CDR3 loop spans 12 amino acids. V lost 5 bases and J lost 6, with 11 bases in between. In germline, CDR1 is SGHTA, CDR2 FQGNSA. As DNA, the CDR3 is TGTGCCAGCAGCCTGACCAGCGTCGAGCAGTACTTC. Encoded protein: CASSLTSVEQYF.

The chain employs TRBV4-1 and TRBJ1-5; TRBD1 matches at 10 bases. The germline gives CDR1 MGHRA, CDR2 YSYEKL. The CDR3 runs 16 residues. Germline trimming cut 1 base from V and 6 bases from J; bases unmatched to any gene: 6. CDR3 amino acids: CASSQAGTGATQPQHF. Here the CDR3 DNA reads TGCGCCAGCAGCCAAGCCGGGACAGGGGCCACTCAGCCCCAGCATTTT.

This CDR3 reads CASSALQVSEAFF. The CDR3 DNA reads TGCGCCAGCAGCGCCCTACAGGTCTCTGAAGCTTTCTTT. This rearrangement joins TRBV5-1 to TRBJ1-1; possible D gene TRBD1, 5 bases. The V and J ends lost 4 bases and 6 bases respectively, with 13 bases between them. CDR1 is SGHRS, CDR2 YFSETQ, per germline. This CDR3 is built from 13 residues.

The rearrangement uses TRBV7-2 and TRBJ2-5; TRBD1 aligns across 7 bases. The CDR3 sequence is 16 residues long. The V and J ends lost 3 bases and 8 bases, in that order; junction bases with no gene match: 15. Germline values: CDR1 SGHTA, CDR2 FQGNSA. The CDR3 DNA sequence: TGTGCCAGCAGCTTTTCAGGACAGGCCTTCTCAGGCACCCAGTACTTC. It is translated as CASSFSGQAFSGTQYF.

This clone was seen just once. The germline gene is not matched at one end of the junction; a read error may be the cause. In DNA, the CDR3 is TGTGCTAGTGGTCCAGGACTAGCGGGGGGCACCGATACGCAGTATTTT. This sequence encodes CASGPGLAGGTDTQYF. The chain joins TRBV12-5 to TRBJ2-3; TRBD2 agrees at 14 bases. CDR1 LGHNT and CDR2 FRNRAP come from the germline V gene. The CDR3 runs 16 residues.

The rearrangement joins TRBV6-5 to TRBJ2-7; D is unclear. The CDR3 has 12 amino acids. CDR1 MNHEY and CDR2 SVGAGI come from the germline V gene. Trimming took off 5 bases at V and 3 bases at J, with 8 bases between the two ends. Here the CDR3 DNA reads TGTGCCAGCAGTACCCCTGGCTACGAGCAGTACTTC. Translating it yields CASSTPGYEQYF.

The V and J genes are TRBV7-9 and TRBJ2-2; no clear D gene. The germline V and J ends were trimmed by 3 bases and 5 bases, with 7 bases remaining between them. Germline CDR1 and CDR2: SEHNR and FQNEAQ (reference sequence). This CDR3 comprises 13 residues. CDR3 sequence reads: CASSFTGTGELFF. As DNA, the CDR3 is TGTGCCAGCAGCTTCACGGGTACCGGGGAGCTGTTTTTT.

Concerning this clone: At one boundary the junction diverges from the germline segment, which might be a read error. CDR3 coding DNA: TGTGCCAGCAGTCCACCGGGACAGGGCGCTTATAAACCCTTC. As protein: CASSPPGQGAYKPF. V usage is TRBV28 and J usage is TRBJ2-7, with TRBD1 matching over 9 bases. This CDR3 is 14 amino acids long. Looked up from germline, CDR1 is MDHEN and CDR2 is SYDVKM.

J is TRBJ2-2 and V is TRBV7-3, with D tentatively TRBD1 (6 bases). The length of the CDR3 is 16 residues. Germline values: CDR1 SGHTA, CDR2 FQGTGA. Trimming removed 1 base at V and 6 bases at J, with 15 bases between. Here the CDR3 reads CASSLRSIRGPGELFF. The CDR3 DNA follows: TGTGCCAGCAGCTTAAGGTCAATCAGGGGCCCCGGGGAGCTGTTTTTT.

The rearrangement uses TRBV7-2 and TRBJ2-1, with 8 nucleotides matching TRBD2. CDR1 is SGHTA and CDR2 is FQGNSA in the germline V gene. This CDR3 has 16 amino acids. V lost 0 bases and J lost 8; bases outside the gene matches: 9. For the CDR3, the DNA is TGTGCCAGCAGCTTAGCGCAGAGCGGGGGTGGGCATGAGCAGTTCTTC. Encoded protein: CASSLAQSGGGHEQFF.

J is TRBJ1-2 and V is TRBV7-2; weak D call: TRBD1 (5 bases). Per germline, CDR1 SGHTA and CDR2 FQGNSA. Trimming took 4 bases from V and 7 from J, leaving 13 bases between them. The CDR3 spans 13 residues. The CDR3 spells CASSSSPTAGYTF. CDR3 DNA: TGTGCCAGCAGCTCGAGCCCGACAGCTGGCTACACCTTC.

This chain uses TRBV7-2 with TRBJ2-5; TRBD2 agrees at 7 bases. J lost 4 bases, V lost 1 base, and 6 bases had no gene match. The germline V gene encodes CDR1 SGHTA and CDR2 FQGNSA. This CDR3 comprises 15 residues. CDR3 region: CASSLGGGYPETQYF. The CDR3 DNA sequence: TGTGCCAGCAGCTTAGGGGGAGGGTATCCAGAGACCCAGTACTTC. Full variable domain (outside the CDR3, taken from reference TRBV7-2 and TRBJ2-5): GAGVSQSPSNKVTEKGKDVELRCDPISGHTALYWYRQSLGQGLEFLIYFQGNSAPDKSGLPSDRFSAERTGGSVSTLTIQRTQQEDSAVYLCASSLGGGYPETQYFGPGTRLLVL.

This chain joins TRBV27 and TRBJ1-5; 10 bases line up with TRBD1. Losses at the gene ends were 3 bases for V and 1 base for J; bases not matched to a gene: 9. This CDR3 has 18 residues. Germline assignment: CDR1 MNHEY and CDR2 SMNVEV (reference sequence). CDR3 in DNA: TGTGCCAGCAGTTTCCCTAGGGACAGGGGTTGCAGCAATCAGCCCCAGCATTTT. It specifies CASSFPRDRGCSNQPQHF.

This chain links TRBV7-9 with TRBJ2-6; no clear D gene. CDR3 length: 15 amino acids. Germline values: CDR1 SEHNR, CDR2 FQNEAQ (reference sequence). The V end was cut by 1 base, the J end by 1 base, with 5 bases between. The CDR3 DNA follows: TGTGCCAGCAGCTTAGGCGGTTCTGGGGCCAACGTCCTGACTTTC. Its translation is CASSLGGSGANVLTF.

The chain combines TRBV15 with TRBJ2-5, with D perhaps matching TRBD1 or TRBD2 (5 bases each). The CDR3 spans 14 residues. V gave up 1 base and J gave up 5 bases, with 11 bases separating them. CDR1 is LNHNV, CDR2 YYDKDF, per germline (reference sequence). In DNA form, the CDR3 reads TGTGCCACCAGCAGAGGGGGGAATAGCGAGACCCAGTACTTC. Protein product: CATSRGGNSETQYF.

This chain connects TRBV6-5 to TRBJ2-7; 9 nucleotides agree with TRBD1. With 5 bases clipped from V and 5 bases from J, the junction kept 4 bases outside the gene matches. Germline V lookup: CDR1 MNHEY, CDR2 SVGAGI. The CDR3 has 13 amino acids. CDR3 DNA: TGTGCCAGCAGTGGGACAGGGAGCCACGAGCAGTACTTC. It is translated as CASSGTGSHEQYF.